The sequence of this T cell receptor beta chain was determined in a study of T cell responses to AZD1222 COVID-19 vaccine. Across the study: Analyses pooled second doses at about 4 or about 12 weeks.

Assay: immunoSEQ multiplex PCR; the TCRdb copy retains only in-frame clones and omits some. This repertoire shows about 99,000 clones, 90% found once; its top ten account for about 5%. A few counts support this clone. Its antigen is not identified. The germline gives CDR1 SQVTM, CDR2 ANQGSEA. CDR3 length equals 14 residues. J lost 5 bases, V lost 6 bases, and 3 bases had no gene match. The study, taken as a whole, reports: Clonal diversity was possibly underestimated, and the donors were mostly white British, with more females. Nearly half of spike-specific TCRs reportedly target variant regions that are unmutated in the B.1.351 and B.1.1.7 variants.

This chain connects TRBV29-1 to TRBJ2-5; TRBD2 matches at 16 bases. This receptor was obtained from an adult in good health. Sequencing was performed on peripheral blood, taken on day 0 of AZD1222 vaccination. The CDR3 DNA reads as TGCAGCGTGGGGACTAGCGGGGGGGTTGAGACCCAGTACTTC. Protein product: CSVGTSGGVETQYF.